These 16 T cell receptor beta chains were sequenced from one sample in a study of Ad26.COV2.S vaccination and SARS-CoV-2 variants. Profiling relied on immunoSEQ multiplex PCR, and the TCRdb table lists in-frame clones only, not all of them. The sample lists about 350,000 clones; roughly 94% were seen once. The source was peripheral blood, collected after recovery from COVID-19. The receptors shown here come from a human donor who had recovered from COVID-19.

The genes are TRBV9 and TRBJ2-4; 11 positions match TRBD2. Germline V lookup: CDR1 SGDLS, CDR2 YYNGEE. V was pared by 2 bases and J by 5 bases, with 3 bases of the junction left unmatched. The CDR3 totals 15 residues. The CDR3 here is CASSVSGGAQNIQYF. In DNA form, the CDR3 reads TGTGCCAGCAGCGTTAGCGGGGGGGCTCAAAACATTCAGTACTTC.

The chain joins TRBV5-6 to TRBJ2-1; TRBD1 matches 7 bases. This CDR3 comprises 14 residues. Unmatched junction bases numbered 2, after V lost 1 base and J lost 4 bases. In germline, CDR1 is SGHDT, CDR2 YYEEEE. The CDR3 loop reads CASSLTTGYNEQFF. In nucleotides, the CDR3 is TGTGCCAGCAGCTTGACGACAGGGTACAATGAGCAGTTCTTC. Together with reference TRBV5-6 and TRBJ2-1, the CDR3 gives the full variable domain: DAGVTQSPTHLIKTRGQQVTLRCSPKSGHDTVSWYQQALGQGPQFIFQYYEEEERQRGNFPDRFSGHQFPNYSSELNVNALLLGDSALYLCASSLTTGYNEQFFGPGTRLTVL.

The rearrangement joins TRBV6-2 or TRBV6-3 to TRBJ1-2; no firm D call. This CDR3 region has 17 residues. V was pared by 2 bases and J by 4 bases, with 20 bases between. CDR1 and CDR2 (germline): MNHEY, SVGEGT. The CDR3 sequence: CASSYDGSTALSYGYTF. CDR3 bases: TGTGCCAGCAGTTACGACGGTTCGACGGCCCTGAGCTATGGCTACACCTTC.

This chain joins TRBV5-8 and TRBJ2-7, with TRBD2 matching 7 bases. CDR1 SGHTS and CDR2 YDEGEE come from the germline V gene. This CDR3 is 14 amino acids long. V was pared by 2 bases and J by 0 bases, with 2 bases of the junction left unmatched. CDR3 nucleotides: TGTGCCAGCAGCTTTGGCGGGGGCTCCTACGAGCAGTACTTC. This gives the protein CASSFGGGSYEQYF.

This sequence joins TRBV27 and TRBJ2-7, with 9 nucleotides matching TRBD1. The germline V gene has CDR1 MNHEY and CDR2 SMNVEV (reference sequence). The CDR3 consists of 14 residues. V lost 3 bases and J lost 5; bases outside the gene matches: 5. CDR3 amino acids: CASSFRRTGDEQYF. For the CDR3, the DNA is TGTGCCAGCAGTTTCCGGCGGACAGGGGACGAGCAGTACTTC.

This chain connects TRBV5-6 to TRBJ2-7; 9 bases are shared with TRBD1. Trimming took 2 bases from V and 2 from J; bases not matched to a gene: 5. This CDR3 contains 15 residues. From germline, CDR1 is SGHDT and CDR2 YYEEEE. CDR3 in DNA: TGTGCCAGCAGCTTTACCGGGACAGGGACCTACGAGCAGTACTTC. It translates to CASSFTGTGTYEQYF. Full variable domain (remainder filled in from reference TRBV5-6 and TRBJ2-7): DAGVTQSPTHLIKTRGQQVTLRCSPKSGHDTVSWYQQALGQGPQFIFQYYEEEERQRGNFPDRFSGHQFPNYSSELNVNALLLGDSALYLCASSFTGTGTYEQYFGPGTRLTVT.

The rearrangement links TRBV11-3 to TRBJ1-4, with D unclear. The CDR3 spans 18 residues. CDR1 SGHNT and CDR2 YENEEA come from the germline V gene. The V and J ends lost 1 base and 0 bases respectively, with 15 bases between them. CDR3 in DNA: TGTGCCAGCAGCTTAGTCGCGTTCCTCACTTCAACTAATGAAAAACTGTTTTTT. The encoded protein is CASSLVAFLTSTNEKLFF.

The table lists this clone with a count of one. The chain joins TRBV12-5 to TRBJ2-1, with TRBD2 identical over 10 bases. Germline lookup yields CDR1 LGHNT and CDR2 FRNRAP. The V segment lost 9 bases and the J segment 9 bases; nucleotides outside the gene matches: 8. The CDR3 covers 13 residues. In DNA, the CDR3 is TGTGCTAGAGGCAGCGGGGGGGAAGGTGAGCAGTTCTTC. Translating it yields CARGSGGEGEQFF.

V usage is TRBV6-5 and J usage is TRBJ1-6; TRBD1 aligns across 7 bases. The CDR3 runs to 14 residues. Losses at the gene ends were 6 bases for V and 6 bases for J; bases not matched to a gene: 5. The germline V gene encodes CDR1 MNHEY and CDR2 SVGAGI. This CDR3 is CASRPGQTNSPLHF. The CDR3, as DNA: TGTGCCAGCAGGCCGGGACAGACTAATTCACCCCTCCACTTT.

This clone has only a few counts. The chain is built from TRBV2 and TRBJ1-4; TRBD1 might be the D (5 bases). The V end lost 2 bases, the J end lost 2 bases, and 12 bases lay between the germline ends. The CDR3 contains 16 residues. Germline CDR1 reads SNHLY; CDR2 reads FYNNEI. DNA for the CDR3: TGTGCCAGCAGTGAAAAAAGAGGGGAGACTAATGAAAAACTGTTTTTT. Protein product: CASSEKRGETNEKLFF.

The genes are TRBV2 and TRBJ2-3; the D is unclear. Germline CDR1 and CDR2: SNHLY and FYNNEI. The CDR3 totals 15 residues. Trimming stripped 8 bases from V and 4 bases from J, with 19 bases between. This chain's CDR3 is CASVYVSLSSDTQYF. Written as DNA, the CDR3 is TGTGCCAGCGTGTATGTTTCGCTCTCCTCAGATACGCAGTATTTT.

The CDR3 loop is CASSPPGQGTHEQYF. The CDR3 bases are TGTGCCAGCTCACCACCCGGGCAGGGGACCCACGAGCAGTACTTC. This chain links TRBV18 with TRBJ2-7; maybe TRBD1 (6 bases). Germline V gene lookup returns CDR1 KGHSH and CDR2 LQKENI. Between the trimmed V and J ends, which lost 0 bases and 5 bases, there was a span of 14 bases. The length of the CDR3 is 15 residues.

The CDR3 DNA sequence: TGCGCCAGCAGTGGGGAGACTCGTATTTGGGGCACAGATACGCAGTATTTT. Its protein product is CASSGETRIWGTDTQYF. The V gene is TRBV10-1, the J gene TRBJ2-3, with D perhaps TRBD2 (5 bases). The ends were cut back, 4 bases at V and 1 base at J, with 18 bases in the middle. CDR3 length: 17 residues. CDR1 is WNHNN, CDR2 SYGVQD, per germline (reference sequence).

Comment on this clone: The junction differs from germline at one of its ends, possibly a read error. The chain carries TRBV7-4 and TRBJ2-2; weak D call: TRBD2 (6 bases). Germline CDR1 is SGHVT and CDR2 is SQSDAQ. There are 17 residues in the CDR3. CDR3 sequence reads: CASSLVGGRRDGRGAVF. In DNA, the CDR3 is TGTGCCAGCAGCTTAGTGGGTGGAAGGAGGGATGGGCGGGGAGCTGTTTTT.

The gene calls are TRBV11-2 and TRBJ2-1; 12 bases are a match to TRBD1. Unmatched junction bases numbered 3, after V lost 4 bases and J lost 5 bases. Germline V lookup: CDR1 SGHAT, CDR2 FQNNGV. This CDR3 has 15 residues. For the CDR3, the DNA is TGTGCCAGCAGCTGGGGGACAGGGGGCAACAATGAGCAGTTCTTC. It specifies CASSWGTGGNNEQFF.

The genes are TRBV12-2 and TRBJ2-7; the table calls TRBD1, which could not be checked here. TRBV12-2 is classified as a pseudogene. The CDR3 has 14 amino acids. The CDR3 DNA sequence: TGTGCAAGTCGCTTAGCCGGGCAGGGCTACGAGCAGTACTTC. Its protein is CASRLAGQGYEQYF.